Listed below are T cell receptor beta chains from one sample, sequenced in a study of T cells in Graves' hyperthyroidism and ophthalmopathy. Each CDR3 protein is one row after TCRdb ran MiXCR on the multiplex PCR reads. The sample consists of 500,000 to 800,000 distinct CDR3 sequences, just under 45% of them appearing once. The sample comprised peripheral blood or thyroid tissue (not recorded which). All receptors come from an adult man with Graves' disease, either hyperthyroidism or ophthalmopathy (not recorded which). Both conserved end residues are part of each CDR3. Not all rows give a size; the values are once, few, many and, for expanded clones, a class.

>TRBJ1-2|-|TRBV20-1
CSAPVGGALSYGYTF
>TRBJ1-5|-|TRBV19
CASRISGNQPQHF
>TRBJ1-4|-|TRBV19
CASSRDGTPAGTLFF
>TRBJ1-5|many|TRBV2
CASSEAQGGNQPQHF
>TRBJ1-1|-|TRBV29-1
CSGAEGFGTEAFF
>TRBJ1-1|many|TRBV29-1
CSVEMARVMNTEAFF
>TRBJ1-2|many|TRBV7-9
CASSPTGIPNYGYTF
>TRBJ1-2|-|TRBV7-8
CASSLASAGGYGYTF
>TRBJ1-2|-|TRBV15
CATSRETGVYGYTF
>TRBJ1-1|many|TRBV7-9
CASGQGENTEAFF
>TRBJ1-2|few|TRBV20-1
CSADSGSSPSGYTF
>TRBJ2-7|-|TRBV7-9
CASSLEGAGLSYEQYF
>TRBJ2-7|many|TRBV10-3
CAISEPGGGSTYEQYF
>TRBJ1-3|many|TRBV11-2
CASSPWDVNSGNTIYF
>TRBJ1-5|-|TRBV2
CASSARRTDSNQPQHF
>TRBJ1-2|many|TRBV24-1
CATRGVGREDGYTF
>TRBJ2-5|many|TRBV7-9
CASSWPRTGHMETQYF
>TRBJ1-5|many|TRBV24-1
CATSDRRDNQPQHF
>TRBJ2-7|-|TRBV11-1
CASRPIDRGLEQYF
>TRBJ1-3|-|TRBV5-1
CASSRRGTGGSGNTIYF
>TRBJ1-2|-|TRBV2
CASSQDEGVGYGYTF
>TRBJ1-5|-|TRBV20-1
CSPQGGQGGGNQPQHF
>TRBJ1-2|-|TRBV20-1
CSASEQNYGYTF
>TRBJ1-6|many|TRBV2
CASSQYSGTPNNSPLHF
>TRBJ1-4|-|TRBV5-1
CASTPGDRGLANEKLFF
>TRBJ2-6|few|TRBV9
CASSQWPSSGANVLTF
>TRBJ1-3|-|TRBV7-2
CASRLPTGGVFGNTIYF
>TRBJ2-7|-|TRBV10-3
CATSESGQTHSYEQYF